In this sample, the clone carrying this T cell receptor (beta chain) turned up a few times. Gene and germline names: mouse. The CDR3 end falls 4 residues outside the read, so it is completed with the germline J gene. RNA was isolated and reverse transcribed to cDNA, the sequencing template. Sequencing used immunoSEQ multiplex PCR; TCRdb keeps in-frame clones, though not all of them. Observed in the sample are some 110,000 clones, none of them singletons. The source of the sample is a study of CD8+ T cells in alopecia areata. On the study more broadly: Spontaneous alopecia affected the approximately 6-13-month-old C3H/HeJ graft donors, whose skin was transplanted to roughly 6-10-week-old female C3H/HeJ mice.

CDR1 is NNHNN and CDR2 is SYGAGS in the germline V gene (reference sequence). This CDR3 has 14 residues. V is TRBV13-2 and J is TRBJ2-1, with 11 bases aligning to TRBD2. The material sequenced was lesional skin. This receptor was obtained from a C3H/HeJ mouse with alopecia areata. For this mouse line, the MHC haplotype is H2-k. The DNA read from the CDR3 is TGTGCCAGCGACGAACTGGGGGGGCTAGCT. Translating gives CASDELGGLA. The entire CDR3 protein is CASDELGGLAEQFF.